This TCR beta chain appears in the sequencing data of a study of cytomegalovirus exposure and HLA in healthy donors. Notes on the study in general: In a later analysis, specific HLA alleles were associated with approximately 17,000 TCR beta sequences at a 0.05 false discovery rate.

The study ran its PCR with 60 Vbeta and 13 Jbeta primers. Assay: immunoSEQ multiplex PCR; the TCRdb copy retains only in-frame clones and omits some. The sample has fewer than 150,000 clones. Deletions cut 0 bases from V and 1 base from J, with 10 bases between. Per the germline V gene, CDR1 is SGDLS and CDR2 is YYNGEE. This CDR3 has 15 amino acids. Regarding this clone: Its specificity is not known.

The TCR was taken from a woman aged 60-75 years in good health and CMV-seronegative. The genes are TRBV9 and TRBJ1-2; D gene uncertain. What was sequenced was PBMCs. This CDR3 reads CASSVAGDLNYGYTF. The CDR3 DNA reads as TGTGCCAGCAGCGTAGCGGGTGATCTTAACTATGGCTACACCTTC.